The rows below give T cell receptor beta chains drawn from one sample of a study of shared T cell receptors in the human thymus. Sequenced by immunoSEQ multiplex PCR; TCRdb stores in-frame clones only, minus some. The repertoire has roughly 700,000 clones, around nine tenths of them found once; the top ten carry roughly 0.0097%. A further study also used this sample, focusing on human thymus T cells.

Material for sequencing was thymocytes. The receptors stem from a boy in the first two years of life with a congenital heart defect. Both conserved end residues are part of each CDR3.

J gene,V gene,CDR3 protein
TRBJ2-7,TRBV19,CASSIKIETSGEQYF
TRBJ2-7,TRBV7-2,CASSPQGTYEQYF
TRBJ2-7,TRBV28,CASSLFSPGVYEQYF
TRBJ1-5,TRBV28,CASSFLSAGSNQPQHF
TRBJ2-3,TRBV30,CAWSVKGISTDTQYF
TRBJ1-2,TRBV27,CATRTKRDGYTF
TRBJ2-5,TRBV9,CASSTSSVPGGPRETQYF
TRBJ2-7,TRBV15,CATSSREIPYEQYF
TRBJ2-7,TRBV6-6,CASSSPQDRGYEQYF
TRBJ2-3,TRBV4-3,CANSQFPVAGEGTDTQYF